This section outlines one T cell receptor (beta chain) sequence together with its context. Sequencing used immunoSEQ multiplex PCR; TCRdb keeps in-frame clones, though not all of them. The table has more than 20,000 clones, approximately 93% seen once; the top ten hold approximately 0.63%. The V gene's germline CDR1 is MNHNS and CDR2 SASEGT. The CDR3 covers 12 residues. The ends lost 6 bases at V and 5 bases at J; junction bases unmatched: 3. This sample was taken from a study of T cell changes during pregnancy in multiple sclerosis. The specimen comprised CD4+ T cells from peripheral blood mononuclear cells, sampled after pregnancy. The rearrangement uses TRBV6-1 and TRBJ2-5; 7 bases fit TRBD1. The clonotype was recovered from a female donor in good health, enrolled as a control in a pregnancy study. The CDR3 nucleotides are TGTGCCAGCAGACAGGGGTGGGAGACCCAGTACTTC. Its translation is CASRQGWETQYF.